Following are 20 T cell receptor beta chains from one sample sequenced in a study of blood T cells in healthy people across ages. For the second PCR, which ran for 7 to 11 cycles, a sample-barcoded 5' primer and a J-beta primer mix were used. Via MiXCR, TCRdb re-called the 5' RACE reads, giving one row per CDR3 protein. The top ten hold less than 25% of the sample, which has about 730,000 distinct CDR3 sequences, around 40% seen once. The sequencing sample was made of blood. The receptors stem from a woman between 55 and 75 years old in good health.

This clonotype was detected many times. This chain uses TRBV6-2 or TRBV6-3 with TRBJ1-2; possible D gene TRBD1, 5 bases. In germline, CDR1 is MNHEY, CDR2 SVGEGT. Trimming cost V 7 bases and J 7 bases, with 16 bases left between them. The CDR3 is 13 amino acids. The CDR3 region is CASIPSGSGGYTF. In DNA, the CDR3 is TGTGCCAGCATCCCATCAGGGTCCGGTGGCTACACCTTC.

This clonotype was seen more than once but under ten times. This chain uses TRBV6-2 or TRBV6-3 with TRBJ2-7, with TRBD1 matching over 9 bases. There are 14 residues in the CDR3. The germline V gene encodes CDR1 MNHEY and CDR2 SVGEGT. Germline trimming cut 6 bases from V and 4 bases from J; bases unmatched to any gene: 7. In DNA form, the CDR3 reads TGTGCCAGCAGCCCATACAGGGGGCGATACGAGCAGTACTTC. This sequence encodes CASSPYRGRYEQYF.

This clonotype was observed a single time. The chain has TRBV21-1 and TRBJ1-5; the tabulated D call, TRBD1, remains unverified against the DNA. TRBV21-1 corresponds to a pseudogene. CDR3 length: 16 residues. CDR3 sequence reads: CASSTRTGVDNQPKHF. CDR3 DNA sequence: TGTGCCAGCAGCACGCGGACAGGGGTGGACAATCAGCCCAAGCATTTT.

At least ten counts were recorded for this clonotype. The genes are TRBV29-1 and TRBJ2-7, with a weak D call TRBD1 (6 bases). This CDR3 is built from 13 residues. Germline-derived CDR1 and CDR2 are SQVTM and ANQGSEA. Trimming took off 7 bases at V and 3 bases at J, with 16 bases between the two ends. DNA for the CDR3: TGCAGCGCCGTCGGTCAGGGGAGCTACGAGCAGTACTTC. Protein product: CSAVGQGSYEQYF.

In its sample, this clonotype was seen a few times. In DNA form, the CDR3 reads TGCGCCAGCAGCTTGGATTGGGGAAGCGAGCAGTACTTC. This codes for CASSLDWGSEQYF. The chain combines TRBV5-1 with TRBJ2-5; D gene ambiguous. The J call may be wrong; the DNA end is better matched by TRBJ2-7. Looked up from germline, CDR1 is SGHRS and CDR2 is YFSETQ. This CDR3 contains 13 residues.

The J gene is TRBJ1-2, the V gene TRBV12-3 or TRBV12-4; TRBD1 is a possible D gene (5 bases). This CDR3 has 15 amino acids. With 3 bases removed from V and 6 bases from J, the gap between germline ends came to 17 bases. CDR3 DNA: TGTGCCAGCAGTTTGGGCGGGGTTCTGGGGCATGGCTACACCTTC. It yields the protein CASSLGGVLGHGYTF.

This clonotype occurred a few times. This sequence joins TRBV6-5 and TRBJ1-2; 8 bases fit TRBD1. There are 15 residues in the CDR3. In germline, CDR1 is MNHEY, CDR2 SVGAGI. V lost 7 bases, J lost 7 bases, and 14 bases stayed unmatched. CDR3 loop: CASTHLGQGKGGYTF. The CDR3 DNA reads TGTGCCAGCACCCACCTCGGACAGGGAAAGGGTGGCTACACCTTC.

This chain uses TRBV7-3 with TRBJ2-2; the D gene is possibly TRBD2 (7 bases). The germline CDR1 and CDR2 sequences are SGHTA and FQGTGA. This CDR3 has 16 residues. The V gene lost 3 bases and the J gene lost 4 bases, with 15 bases spanning the gap. This CDR3 is CASSFYGGPGTGELFF. CDR3 sequence (DNA): TGTGCCAGCAGCTTTTACGGGGGGCCGGGCACCGGGGAGCTGTTTTTT. Supplemented by reference TRBV7-3 and TRBJ2-2, the full variable domain reads GAGVSQTPSNKVTEKGKYVELRCDPISGHTALYWYRQSLGQGPEFLIYFQGTGAADDSGLPNDRFFAVRPEGSVSTLKIQRTERGDSAVYLCASSFYGGPGTGELFFGEGSRLTVL.

This clonotype was seen at least ten times. The chain is built from TRBV5-1 and TRBJ1-2, with 7 bases fitting TRBD1. Germline CDR1 and CDR2: SGHRS and YFSETQ. The ends lost 5 bases at V and 6 bases at J; junction bases unmatched: 10. The CDR3 covers 14 residues. DNA of the CDR3: TGCGCCAGCAGTCCCGGACAGGCTTGGAATGGCTACACCTTC. This gives the protein CASSPGQAWNGYTF.

This clonotype was seen more than once but under ten times. The rearrangement links TRBV5-1 to TRBJ1-6; possible D gene TRBD1, 5 bases. Between the trimmed V and J ends, which lost 4 bases and 0 bases, there was a span of 14 bases. The CDR3 covers 17 residues. The germline V gene encodes CDR1 SGHRS and CDR2 YFSETQ. CDR3 protein: CASSPSGGSSYNSPLHF. The CDR3 nucleotides read TGCGCCAGCAGCCCCTCCGGGGGGAGCTCCTATAATTCACCCCTCCACTTT. The whole variable domain, filled in from reference TRBV5-1 and TRBJ1-6, reads KAGVTQTPRYLIKTRGQQVTLSCSPISGHRSVSWYQQTPGQGLQFLFEYFSETQRNKGNFPGRFSGRQFSNSRSEMNVSTLELGDSALYLCASSPSGGSSYNSPLHFGNGTRLTVT.

This clonotype was detected only a few times. The V and J genes are TRBV11-2 and TRBJ2-5; no clear D gene. The V end was cut by 2 bases, the J end by 3 bases, with 7 bases between. CDR1 SGHAT and CDR2 FQNNGV come from the germline V gene. This CDR3 contains 13 residues. In DNA form, the CDR3 reads TGTGCCAGCAGCTTAAGTCGGAAAGAGACCCAGTACTTC. Amino acids: CASSLSRKETQYF.

This chain connects TRBV20-1 to TRBJ1-6; 7 bases line up with TRBD1. The V and J ends lost 5 bases and 5 bases, in that order; junction bases with no gene match: 6. The CDR3 is made up of 14 amino acids. Looked up from germline, CDR1 is DFQATT and CDR2 is SNEGSKA (reference sequence). This chain's CDR3 is CSARLQGNNSPLHF. The CDR3 bases are TGCAGTGCTCGACTACAGGGGAATAATTCACCCCTCCACTTT.

This clonotype was detected a few times. This rearrangement joins TRBV11-2 to TRBJ1-3; no clear D gene. V lost 8 bases and J lost 7, with 12 bases in between. The CDR3 has 12 residues. The germline CDR1 and CDR2 sequences are SGHAT and FQNNGV. As DNA, the CDR3 is TGTGCCAGCTTCGGCCCCAGCAACACCATATATTTT. Its protein product is CASFGPSNTIYF.

CDR3 in DNA: TGTGCCAGCAGCAACTCGGGACAGGGGAGGTGCACCGGGGAGCTGTTTTTT. Encoded protein: CASSNSGQGRCTGELFF. The chain combines TRBV21-1 with TRBJ2-2; the DNA was not compared with TRBD1, the D call given in the table. TRBV21-1 is recorded as a pseudogene. The CDR3 spans 17 residues.

Turning to this clonotype: Its ends do not fully match the called genes, so a read error is possible. V gene TRBV27 combines with J gene TRBJ2-5; maybe TRBD2 (6 bases). TRBJ2-7 explains the end of the DNA better; the J call may be wrong. The germline V gene encodes CDR1 MNHEY and CDR2 SMNVEV (reference sequence). The CDR3 spans 13 residues. The DNA for the CDR3 is TGTGCCAGCAGTGTATCTGGAGGGGTCGAGCAGTACTTC. Amino acids: CASSVSGGVEQYF.

The CDR3 DNA reads TGTGCCAGCAGTTTAGTTCACACGGGGGACACAGATACGCAGTATTTT. It encodes CASSLVHTGDTDTQYF. V and J are TRBV28 and TRBJ2-3; D perhaps matches TRBD2 (6 bases). V was clipped by 2 bases and J by 2 bases, with 14 bases between them. Germline V gives CDR1 MDHEN, CDR2 SYDVKM. The CDR3 is 16 residues long.

This clonotype was picked up many times. The rearrangement uses TRBV10-3 and TRBJ2-4, with TRBD1 as a possible D gene (5 bases). This CDR3 is 14 amino acids long. The ends were cut back, 8 bases at V and 3 bases at J, with 14 bases in the middle. Germline loops: CDR1 ENHRY, CDR2 SYGVKD. CDR3 loop: CAIWFQGGKNIQYF. The CDR3 region has the DNA TGTGCCATCTGGTTTCAGGGTGGCAAAAACATTCAGTACTTC.

The chain recombines TRBV11-2 with TRBJ2-1, with unresolved D. V was pared by 0 bases and J by 7 bases, with 13 bases between. CDR1 and CDR2 from the germline V gene are SGHAT and FQNNGV. The CDR3 extends over 15 amino acids. The CDR3 region is CASSLDLIRINEQFF. In DNA, the CDR3 is TGTGCCAGCAGCTTAGATCTCATAAGGATTAATGAGCAGTTCTTC.

This chain joins TRBV20-1 and TRBJ2-1; 10 bases match TRBD2. Germline CDR1 reads DFQATT; CDR2 reads SNEGSKA (reference sequence). Losses at the gene ends were 5 bases for V and 4 bases for J; bases not matched to a gene: 8. The CDR3 covers 15 residues. This CDR3 is CSAPRGAGGYNEQFF. The CDR3 nucleotides are TGCAGTGCTCCGCGGGGAGCGGGAGGGTACAATGAGCAGTTCTTC.

The gene calls are TRBV12-3 or TRBV12-4 and TRBJ1-1; D not certain. The CDR3 runs to 13 residues. The V gene lost 6 bases and the J gene lost 0 bases, with 8 bases spanning the gap. Written as DNA, the CDR3 is TGTGCCAGCAGCCCTGCGGTGAACACTGAAGCTTTCTTT. Its translation: CASSPAVNTEAFF.